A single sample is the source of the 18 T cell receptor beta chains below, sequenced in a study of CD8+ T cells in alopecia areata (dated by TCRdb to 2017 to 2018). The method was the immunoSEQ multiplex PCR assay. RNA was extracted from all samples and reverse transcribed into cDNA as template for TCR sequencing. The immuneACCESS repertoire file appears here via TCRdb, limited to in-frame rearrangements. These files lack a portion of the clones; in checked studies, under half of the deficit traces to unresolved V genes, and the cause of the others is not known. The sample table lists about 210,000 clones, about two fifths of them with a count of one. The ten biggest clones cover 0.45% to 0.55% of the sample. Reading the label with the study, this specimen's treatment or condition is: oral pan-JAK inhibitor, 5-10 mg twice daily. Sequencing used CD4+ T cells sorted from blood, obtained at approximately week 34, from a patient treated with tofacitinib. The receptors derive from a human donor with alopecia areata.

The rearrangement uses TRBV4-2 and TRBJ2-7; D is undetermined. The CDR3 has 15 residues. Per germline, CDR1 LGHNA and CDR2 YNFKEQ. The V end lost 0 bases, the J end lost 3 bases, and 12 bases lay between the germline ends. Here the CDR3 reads CASSQDPRWGYEQYF. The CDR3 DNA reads TGTGCCAGCAGCCAAGATCCTAGGTGGGGCTACGAGCAGTACTTC.

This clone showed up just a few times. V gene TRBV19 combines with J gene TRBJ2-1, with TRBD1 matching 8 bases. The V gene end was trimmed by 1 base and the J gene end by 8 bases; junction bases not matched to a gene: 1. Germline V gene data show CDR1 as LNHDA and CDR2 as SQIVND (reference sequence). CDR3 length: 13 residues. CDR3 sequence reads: CASSIAQGDEQFF. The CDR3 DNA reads TGTGCCAGTAGTATAGCACAGGGGGATGAGCAGTTCTTC. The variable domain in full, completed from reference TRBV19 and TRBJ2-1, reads DGGITQSPKYLFRKEGQNVTLSCEQNLNHDAMYWYRQDPGQGLRLIYYSQIVNDFQKGDIAEGYSVSREKKESFPLTVTSAQKNPTAFYLCASSIAQGDEQFFGPGTRLTVL.

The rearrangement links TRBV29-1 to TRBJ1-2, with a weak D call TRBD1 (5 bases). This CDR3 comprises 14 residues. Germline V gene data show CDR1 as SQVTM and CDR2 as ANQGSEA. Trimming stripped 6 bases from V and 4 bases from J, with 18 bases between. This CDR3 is CSVDAQQGGYGYTF. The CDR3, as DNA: TGCAGCGTGGATGCCCAGCAGGGTGGCTATGGCTACACCTTC.

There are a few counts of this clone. This chain's CDR3 is CASSPRVAGELFF. CDR3 DNA sequence: TGTGCCAGCAGCCCCCGGGTAGCCGGGGAGCTGTTTTTT. This rearrangement joins TRBV7-3 to TRBJ2-2; D remains unclear. The CDR3 is 13 amino acids. Germline CDR1 is SGHTA and CDR2 is FQGTGA. V lost 5 bases, J lost 6 bases, and 10 bases lay in between.

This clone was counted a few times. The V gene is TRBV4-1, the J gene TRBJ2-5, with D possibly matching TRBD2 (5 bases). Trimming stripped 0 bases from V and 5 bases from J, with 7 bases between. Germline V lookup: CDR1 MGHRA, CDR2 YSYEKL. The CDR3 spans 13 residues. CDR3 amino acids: CASSQDWEETQYF. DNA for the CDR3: TGCGCCAGCAGCCAAGATTGGGAGGAGACCCAGTACTTC.

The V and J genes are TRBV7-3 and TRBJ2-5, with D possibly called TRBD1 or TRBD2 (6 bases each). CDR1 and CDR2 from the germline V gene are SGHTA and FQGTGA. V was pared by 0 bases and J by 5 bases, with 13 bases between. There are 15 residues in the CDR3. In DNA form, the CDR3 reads TGTGCCAGCAGCTTAACCGGGGGCGCGGGTGAGACCCAGTACTTC. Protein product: CASSLTGGAGETQYF.

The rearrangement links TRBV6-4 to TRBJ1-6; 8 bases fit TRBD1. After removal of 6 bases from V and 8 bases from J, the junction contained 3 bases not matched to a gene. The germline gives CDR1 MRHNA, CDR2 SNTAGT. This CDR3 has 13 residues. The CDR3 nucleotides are TGTGCCAGCAGCGCGGACAGGGATTCACCCCTCCACTTT. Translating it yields CASSADRDSPLHF.

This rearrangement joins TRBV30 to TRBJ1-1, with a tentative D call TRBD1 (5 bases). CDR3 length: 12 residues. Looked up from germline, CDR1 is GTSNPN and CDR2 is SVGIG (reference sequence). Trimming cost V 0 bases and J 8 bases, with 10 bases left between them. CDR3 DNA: TGTGCCTGGAGTGTGGGGCATAAAGAAGCTTTCTTT. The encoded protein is CAWSVGHKEAFF.

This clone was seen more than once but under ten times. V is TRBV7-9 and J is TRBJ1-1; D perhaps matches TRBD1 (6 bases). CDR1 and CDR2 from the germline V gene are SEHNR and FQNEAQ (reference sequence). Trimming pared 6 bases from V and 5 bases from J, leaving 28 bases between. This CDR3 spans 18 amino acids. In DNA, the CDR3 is TGTGCCAGCAGTTCAATGATCACAATCAGGGGAATGGTAACTGAAGCTTTCTTT. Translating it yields CASSSMITIRGMVTEAFF.

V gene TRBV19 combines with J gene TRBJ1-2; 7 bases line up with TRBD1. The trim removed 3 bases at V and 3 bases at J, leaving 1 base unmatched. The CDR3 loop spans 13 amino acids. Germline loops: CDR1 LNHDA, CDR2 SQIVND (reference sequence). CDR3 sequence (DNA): TGTGCCAGTAGTATTGGGACAGACTATGGCTACACCTTC. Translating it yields CASSIGTDYGYTF.

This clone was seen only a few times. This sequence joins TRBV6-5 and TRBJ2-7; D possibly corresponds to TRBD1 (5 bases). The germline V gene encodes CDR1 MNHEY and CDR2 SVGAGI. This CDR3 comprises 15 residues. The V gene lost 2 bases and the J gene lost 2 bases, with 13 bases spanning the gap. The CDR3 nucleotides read TGTGCCAGCAGTTACGGGGCAGGGCTAACCTACGAGCAGTACTTC. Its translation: CASSYGAGLTYEQYF.

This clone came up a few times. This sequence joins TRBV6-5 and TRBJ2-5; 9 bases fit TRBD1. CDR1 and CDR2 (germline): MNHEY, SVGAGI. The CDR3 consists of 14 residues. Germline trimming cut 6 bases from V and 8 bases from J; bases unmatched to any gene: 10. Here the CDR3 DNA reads TGTGCCAGCAGAACGGGACAGGGATGGGCAACCCAGTACTTC. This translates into CASRTGQGWATQYF.

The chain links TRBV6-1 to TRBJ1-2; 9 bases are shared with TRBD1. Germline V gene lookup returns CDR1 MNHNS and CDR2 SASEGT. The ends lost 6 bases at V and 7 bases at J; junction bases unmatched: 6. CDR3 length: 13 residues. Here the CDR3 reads CASSPQGAGGYTF. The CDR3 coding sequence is TGTGCCAGCAGCCCACAGGGGGCTGGTGGCTACACCTTC.

For the CDR3, the DNA is TGCGCCAGCAGCTTGGCGACAGGGGATGGAGAGCAGTACTTC. Translating it yields CASSLATGDGEQYF. The chain has TRBV5-1 and TRBJ2-7; TRBD1 aligns across 8 bases. This CDR3 contains 14 residues. The V segment lost 0 bases and the J segment 7 bases; nucleotides outside the gene matches: 6. Germline-derived CDR1 and CDR2 are SGHRS and YFSETQ.

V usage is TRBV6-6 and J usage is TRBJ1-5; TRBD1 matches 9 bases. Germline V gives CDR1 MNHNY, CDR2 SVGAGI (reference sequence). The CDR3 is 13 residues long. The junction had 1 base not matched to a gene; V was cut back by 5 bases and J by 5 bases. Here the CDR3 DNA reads TGTGCCAGCAGTGGGACAGGGTATCAGCCCCAGCATTTT. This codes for CASSGTGYQPQHF.

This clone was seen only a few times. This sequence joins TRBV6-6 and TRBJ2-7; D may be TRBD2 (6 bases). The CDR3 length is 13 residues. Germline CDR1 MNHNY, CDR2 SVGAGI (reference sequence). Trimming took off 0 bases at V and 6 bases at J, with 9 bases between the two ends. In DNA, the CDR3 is TGTGCCAGCAGTTACTCGGCGGGGTCCGAGCAGTACTTC. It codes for CASSYSAGSEQYF.

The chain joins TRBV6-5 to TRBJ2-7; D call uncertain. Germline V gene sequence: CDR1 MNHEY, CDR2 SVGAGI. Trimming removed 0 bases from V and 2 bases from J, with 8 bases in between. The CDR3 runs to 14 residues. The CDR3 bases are TGTGCCAGCAGTTACTCTTCACAACCCTACGAGCAGTACTTC. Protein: CASSYSSQPYEQYF.

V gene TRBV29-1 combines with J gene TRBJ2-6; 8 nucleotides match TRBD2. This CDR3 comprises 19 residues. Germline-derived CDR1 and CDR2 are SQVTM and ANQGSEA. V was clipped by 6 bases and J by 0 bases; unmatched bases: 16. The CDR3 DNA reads TGCAGCGTGGCGGGAGGTCGGGGTCAAACTTTCTCTGGGGCCAACGTCCTGACTTTC. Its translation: CSVAGGRGQTFSGANVLTF.